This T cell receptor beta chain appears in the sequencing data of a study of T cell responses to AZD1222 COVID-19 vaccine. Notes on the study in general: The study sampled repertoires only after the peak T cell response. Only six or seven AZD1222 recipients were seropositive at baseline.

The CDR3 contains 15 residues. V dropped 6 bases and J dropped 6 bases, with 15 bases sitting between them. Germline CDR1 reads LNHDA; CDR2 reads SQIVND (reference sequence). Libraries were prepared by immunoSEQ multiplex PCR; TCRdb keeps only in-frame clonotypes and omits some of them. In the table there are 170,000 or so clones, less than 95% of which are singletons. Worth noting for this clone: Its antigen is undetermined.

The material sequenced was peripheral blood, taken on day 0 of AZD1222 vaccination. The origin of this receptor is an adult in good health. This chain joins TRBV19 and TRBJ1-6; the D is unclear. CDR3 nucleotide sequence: TGTGCCAGTAGCCGCCGGGCAGGTGGTAATTCACCCCTCCACTTT. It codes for CASSRRAGGNSPLHF.